The clone carrying this T cell receptor (beta chain) was seen once. Its matching antigen is unknown. Other DNA sequences in the same sample also yield this CDR3. Some clones are missing from TCRdb's copy, which holds only in-frame ones; the method was immunoSEQ multiplex PCR. Of 2 million to 2.5 million clones listed, just over 90% are singletons. Germline V gives CDR1 KGHSH, CDR2 LQKENI. The CDR3 loop spans 13 amino acids. V was trimmed by 0 bases and J by 2 bases, leaving 5 bases between them. This sample was taken from a study of shared clonotypes between healthy human individuals. Study results and limitations: Clonotypes shared by all four sorted-subset donors had higher generation probabilities than non-shared clonotypes. Naive subsets typically showed greater estimated richness than memory subsets.

The clonotype was recovered from a man between 18 and 29 years old in good health. Some clones in this sample may be carry-over from other donors' samples. The sample was naive CD4+ T cells from PBMCs. Specified subset: CD45RA+ positively selected. The J gene is TRBJ2-7, the V gene TRBV18; D not resolved. The CDR3 protein is CASSPPGAYEQYF. CDR3 bases: TGTGCCAGCTCACCACCCGGCGCCTACGAGCAGTACTTC. The full variable domain, in which reference TRBV18 and TRBJ2-7 provide the parts outside the CDR3, is NAGVMQNPRHLVRRRGQEARLRCSPMKGHSHVYWYRQLPEEGLKFMVYLQKENIIDESGMPKERFSAEFPKEGPSILRIQQVVRGDSAAYFCASSPPGAYEQYFGPGTRLTVT.